These T cell receptor beta chains were read from a single sample in a study of CD8 T cells in ankylosing spondylitis. Each CDR3 protein gets one entry after TCRdb re-called the 5' RACE reads with MiXCR. The table has around 770,000 distinct CDR3 sequences, 12% seen once. Sequencing input: blood, either unsorted or a sorted T cell fraction (not recorded which). The receptors stem from a male donor with ankylosing spondylitis. Each CDR3 is given with its conserved first and last residue. The order of the fields is V gene, J gene, clone size, D gene, CDR3 protein, CDR3 DNA. D genes are given only for firm matches. Expanded clones are given a class, and other clones once, few, many or no size at all.

V gene: TRBV29-1
J gene: TRBJ2-3
clone size: few
D gene: TRBD1
CDR3 protein: CSVVRLGQGVSTDTQYF
CDR3 DNA: TGCAGCGTTGTGAGATTGGGACAGGGGGTTAGCACAGATACGCAGTATTTT

V gene: TRBV5-1
J gene: TRBJ2-7
clone size: many
D gene: .
CDR3 protein: CASSPLTEGEQYF
CDR3 DNA: TGCGCCAGCAGCCCATTGACAGAAGGCGAGCAGTACTTC

V gene: TRBV7-9
J gene: TRBJ2-5
clone size: once
D gene: .
CDR3 protein: CASSLDGRYETQYF
CDR3 DNA: TGTGCCAGCAGCTTAGACGGGCGATACGAGACCCAGTACTTC

V gene: TRBV20-1
J gene: TRBJ2-7
clone size: .
D gene: .
CDR3 protein: CSARGDLPYEQYF
CDR3 DNA: TGCAGTGCTAGAGGGGATCTCCCCTACGAGCAGTACTTC

V gene: TRBV7-9
J gene: TRBJ2-7
clone size: few
D gene: .
CDR3 protein: CASSHYLSEQYF
CDR3 DNA: TGTGCCAGCAGCCACTACCTCTCCGAGCAGTACTTC

V gene: TRBV7-6
J gene: TRBJ1-4
clone size: few
D gene: TRBD1
CDR3 protein: CASSSRRTGDNEKLFF
CDR3 DNA: TGTGCCAGCAGCTCTAGAAGGACAGGCGACAATGAAAAACTGTTTTTT

V gene: TRBV29-1
J gene: TRBJ2-3
clone size: .
D gene: .
CDR3 protein: CSLRRDGTDTQYF
CDR3 DNA: TGCAGCCTCAGACGCGACGGGACAGATACGCAGTATTTT

V gene: TRBV6-2/TRBV6-3
J gene: TRBJ2-2
clone size: few
D gene: .
CDR3 protein: CASSYSSYPRELFF
CDR3 DNA: TGTGCCAGCAGTTACTCCTCTTATCCTCGGGAGCTGTTTTTT

V gene: TRBV5-1
J gene: TRBJ1-3
clone size: few
D gene: .
CDR3 protein: CASSSTGRGNTIYF
CDR3 DNA: TGCGCCAGCAGTTCTACCGGACGGGGAAACACCATATATTTT

V gene: TRBV28
J gene: TRBJ2-1
clone size: .
D gene: .
CDR3 protein: CASSHRDRKFF
CDR3 DNA: TGTGCCAGCAGCCACCGGGACCGAAAGTTCTTC

V gene: TRBV20-1
J gene: TRBJ2-7
clone size: .
D gene: .
CDR3 protein: CSASWSASTYEQYF
CDR3 DNA: TGCAGTGCTAGTTGGTCGGCCAGCACCTACGAGCAGTACTTC

V gene: TRBV20-1
J gene: TRBJ2-1
clone size: many
D gene: TRBD2
CDR3 protein: CSAHRGGSESNEQFF
CDR3 DNA: TGCAGTGCGCATCGGGGCGGGAGTGAATCCAATGAGCAGTTCTTC

V gene: TRBV20-1
J gene: TRBJ2-5
clone size: many
D gene: .
CDR3 protein: CSARSGEETQYF
CDR3 DNA: TGCAGTGCTAGATCAGGGGAAGAGACCCAGTACTTC

V gene: TRBV11-2
J gene: TRBJ2-1
clone size: few
D gene: .
CDR3 protein: CASSLEAILSYNEQFF
CDR3 DNA: TGTGCCAGCAGCTTAGAAGCCATCCTCTCCTACAATGAGCAGTTCTTC

V gene: TRBV24-1
J gene: TRBJ2-1
clone size: .
D gene: TRBD2
CDR3 protein: CATSDSSTSGRSNEQFF
CDR3 DNA: TGTGCCACCAGTGATTCGTCGACTAGCGGGAGATCGAATGAGCAGTTCTTC

V gene: TRBV5-5
J gene: TRBJ1-4
clone size: .
D gene: .
CDR3 protein: CASSPGPYNEKLFF
CDR3 DNA: TGTGCCAGCAGTCCGGGACCCTACAATGAAAAACTGTTTTTT

V gene: TRBV20-1
J gene: TRBJ1-6
clone size: .
D gene: .
CDR3 protein: CSAREDRYSPLHF
CDR3 DNA: TGCAGTGCTAGAGAGGACAGATATTCACCCCTCCACTTT

V gene: TRBV20-1
J gene: TRBJ2-7
clone size: .
D gene: .
CDR3 protein: CSARDVGGTSSYEQYF
CDR3 DNA: TGCAGTGCTAGAGATGTCGGGGGGACAAGCTCCTACGAGCAGTACTTC

V gene: TRBV7-9
J gene: TRBJ2-5
clone size: few
D gene: TRBD2
CDR3 protein: CASSVWATSGIQETQYF
CDR3 DNA: TGTGCCAGCAGCGTATGGGCGACTAGCGGTATTCAAGAGACCCAGTACTTC

V gene: TRBV7-8
J gene: TRBJ2-7
clone size: once
D gene: TRBD2
CDR3 protein: CASSLALGGTSYEQYF
CDR3 DNA: TGTGCCAGCAGCTTAGCGCTGGGGGGGACCTCCTACGAGCAGTACTTC

V gene: TRBV5-1
J gene: TRBJ2-3
clone size: few
D gene: TRBD2
CDR3 protein: CASSPGLAGDADTQYF
CDR3 DNA: TGCGCCAGCAGTCCCGGACTAGCGGGAGACGCAGATACGCAGTATTTT

V gene: TRBV5-1
J gene: TRBJ1-1
clone size: few
D gene: .
CDR3 protein: CASSSNNGMTEAFF
CDR3 DNA: TGCGCCAGCAGCTCAAACAACGGGATGACTGAAGCTTTCTTT

V gene: TRBV29-1
J gene: TRBJ1-6
clone size: many
D gene: .
CDR3 protein: CSVREGELSPLHF
CDR3 DNA: TGCAGCGTTCGGGAAGGGGAGCTTTCACCCCTCCACTTT

V gene: TRBV20-1
J gene: TRBJ1-2
clone size: few
D gene: .
CDR3 protein: CSAELRQGSYGYTF
CDR3 DNA: TGCAGTGCCGAATTGCGGCAGGGGAGTTATGGCTACACCTTC

V gene: TRBV6-2/TRBV6-3
J gene: TRBJ2-2
clone size: few
D gene: .
CDR3 protein: CASSTPNRELFF
CDR3 DNA: TGTGCCAGCAGTACTCCCAATAGGGAGCTGTTTTTT

V gene: TRBV21-1
J gene: TRBJ2-1
clone size: .
D gene: .
CDR3 protein: CASSKDGTPRNEQFF
CDR3 DNA: TGTGCCAGCAGCAAAGACGGGACACCCAGGAATGAGCAGTTCTTC

V gene: TRBV30
J gene: TRBJ2-5
clone size: .
D gene: .
CDR3 protein: CAWSIAAYQETQYF
CDR3 DNA: TGTGCCTGGAGTATAGCAGCGTACCAAGAGACCCAGTACTTC

V gene: TRBV5-4
J gene: TRBJ2-3
clone size: .
D gene: TRBD1
CDR3 protein: CASSWDRDTDTQYF
CDR3 DNA: TGTGCCAGCAGCTGGGACAGGGACACAGATACGCAGTATTTT

V gene: TRBV4-2
J gene: TRBJ2-1
clone size: .
D gene: .
CDR3 protein: CASSQNSVGSGYYNEQFF
CDR3 DNA: TGTGCCAGCAGCCAAAACTCCGTAGGATCGGGTTACTACAATGAGCAGTTCTTC

V gene: TRBV7-3
J gene: TRBJ1-1
clone size: few
D gene: TRBD1
CDR3 protein: CASSLTPDRGSTEAFF
CDR3 DNA: TGTGCCAGCAGCTTAACCCCAGACAGGGGAAGCACTGAAGCTTTCTTT

V gene: TRBV20-1
J gene: TRBJ2-1
clone size: many
D gene: .
CDR3 protein: CSAETGVTWNEQFF
CDR3 DNA: TGCAGTGCTGAAACCGGGGTTACTTGGAATGAGCAGTTCTTC

V gene: TRBV20-1
J gene: TRBJ1-5
clone size: few
D gene: .
CDR3 protein: CSARDGTRTPLEPQHF
CDR3 DNA: TGCAGTGCTAGAGACGGGACCCGGACACCTTTAGAGCCCCAGCATTTT

V gene: TRBV6-6
J gene: TRBJ1-1
clone size: many
D gene: .
CDR3 protein: CASSSAGETEAFF
CDR3 DNA: TGTGCCAGCAGTTCGGCAGGAGAGACTGAAGCTTTCTTT

V gene: TRBV10-3
J gene: TRBJ1-2
clone size: few
D gene: .
CDR3 protein: CAISESTRYGYTF
CDR3 DNA: TGTGCCATCAGTGAGTCGACGCGCTATGGCTACACCTTC

V gene: TRBV5-6
J gene: TRBJ2-2
clone size: .
D gene: TRBD1
CDR3 protein: CASSFDPGTANTGELFF
CDR3 DNA: TGTGCCAGCAGCTTTGATCCCGGGACAGCGAACACCGGGGAGCTGTTTTTT

V gene: TRBV24-1
J gene: TRBJ2-5
clone size: .
D gene: TRBD2
CDR3 protein: CATSDSGRDETQYF
CDR3 DNA: TGTGCCACCAGTGATTCCGGGAGGGATGAGACCCAGTACTTC

V gene: TRBV5-1
J gene: TRBJ1-2
clone size: .
D gene: .
CDR3 protein: CASSLSNLNGGYTF
CDR3 DNA: TGCGCCAGCAGCTTAAGTAATTTAAATGGTGGCTACACCTTC

V gene: TRBV7-2
J gene: TRBJ2-7
clone size: .
D gene: .
CDR3 protein: CASSSRTPYEQYF
CDR3 DNA: TGTGCCAGCAGCTCGAGGACTCCCTACGAGCAGTACTTC

V gene: TRBV12-3/TRBV12-4
J gene: TRBJ2-7
clone size: many
D gene: TRBD1
CDR3 protein: CASSFRGPYEQYF
CDR3 DNA: TGTGCCAGCAGTTTCAGGGGGCCCTACGAGCAGTACTTC

V gene: TRBV12-3/TRBV12-4
J gene: TRBJ2-5
clone size: few
D gene: .
CDR3 protein: CATTRTAIGTQYF
CDR3 DNA: TGTGCCACCACCAGGACAGCCATCGGGACCCAGTACTTC

V gene: TRBV11-2
J gene: TRBJ2-1
clone size: few
D gene: .
CDR3 protein: CASSLGAGQYYNEQFF
CDR3 DNA: TGTGCCAGCAGCTTAGGAGCGGGACAGTATTACAATGAGCAGTTCTTC

V gene: TRBV5-1
J gene: TRBJ2-3
clone size: .
D gene: TRBD2
CDR3 protein: CASSLRTSGSGADTQYF
CDR3 DNA: TGCGCCAGCAGTCTTCGGACTAGCGGGAGCGGGGCAGATACGCAGTATTTT

V gene: TRBV20-1
J gene: TRBJ1-5
clone size: few
D gene: .
CDR3 protein: CSATSYNQPQHF
CDR3 DNA: TGCAGTGCTACGAGTTACAATCAGCCCCAGCATTTT

V gene: TRBV6-1
J gene: TRBJ2-5
clone size: few
D gene: .
CDR3 protein: CASSEDLPGREETQYF
CDR3 DNA: TGTGCCAGCAGTGAAGATCTCCCGGGACGGGAGGAGACCCAGTACTTC

V gene: TRBV12-3/TRBV12-4
J gene: TRBJ1-1
clone size: few
D gene: TRBD1
CDR3 protein: CASSVGQGMTEAFF
CDR3 DNA: TGTGCCAGCAGTGTGGGACAGGGTATGACTGAAGCTTTCTTT

V gene: TRBV2
J gene: TRBJ1-2
clone size: few
D gene: TRBD1
CDR3 protein: CASSESRGLWIYGYTF
CDR3 DNA: TGTGCCAGCAGTGAAAGCAGGGGGCTGTGGATCTATGGCTACACCTTC

V gene: TRBV10-3
J gene: TRBJ2-1
clone size: few
D gene: .
CDR3 protein: CAISATRGDNEQFF
CDR3 DNA: TGTGCCATCAGTGCGACTAGGGGCGACAATGAGCAGTTCTTC

V gene: TRBV28
J gene: TRBJ2-6
clone size: few
D gene: .
CDR3 protein: CASSLPSGAGANVLTF
CDR3 DNA: TGTGCCAGCAGTCTACCCTCGGGGGCTGGGGCCAACGTCCTGACTTTC

V gene: TRBV28
J gene: TRBJ2-7
clone size: few
D gene: TRBD1
CDR3 protein: CASTDPGGYEQYF
CDR3 DNA: TGTGCCAGCACCGACCCAGGGGGCTACGAGCAGTACTTC

V gene: TRBV5-1
J gene: TRBJ2-7
clone size: many
D gene: .
CDR3 protein: CASSPGPRDTYEQYF
CDR3 DNA: TGCGCCAGCAGCCCAGGACCTAGAGATACCTACGAGCAGTACTTC

V gene: TRBV5-1
J gene: TRBJ1-1
clone size: .
D gene: .
CDR3 protein: CASSLLTAHAEAFF
CDR3 DNA: TGCGCCAGCAGCTTGTTAACAGCTCACGCTGAAGCTTTCTTT

V gene: TRBV29-1
J gene: TRBJ2-1
clone size: few
D gene: .
CDR3 protein: CSVLEDSLNQFF
CDR3 DNA: TGCAGCGTCTTAGAGGACTCTTTAAACCAGTTCTTC

V gene: TRBV7-2
J gene: TRBJ2-1
clone size: .
D gene: .
CDR3 protein: CASSSLGAGSSYNEQFF
CDR3 DNA: TGTGCCAGCAGCTCACTTGGGGCTGGAAGCTCCTACAATGAGCAGTTCTTC

V gene: TRBV7-2
J gene: TRBJ2-5
clone size: many
D gene: .
CDR3 protein: CASSATGETQYF
CDR3 DNA: TGTGCCAGCAGCGCGACAGGAGAGACCCAGTACTTC

V gene: TRBV28
J gene: TRBJ1-5
clone size: few
D gene: .
CDR3 protein: CASSRVNQPQHF
CDR3 DNA: TGTGCCAGCAGTAGGGTAAATCAGCCCCAGCATTTT

V gene: TRBV3-1
J gene: TRBJ2-2
clone size: many
D gene: .
CDR3 protein: CASSQASLNTGELFF
CDR3 DNA: TGTGCCAGCAGCCAAGCCAGCTTGAACACCGGGGAGCTGTTTTTT

V gene: TRBV7-9
J gene: TRBJ1-1
clone size: .
D gene: .
CDR3 protein: CASSHPGTEAFF
CDR3 DNA: TGTGCCAGCAGCCATCCAGGGACGGAAGCTTTCTTT